This T cell receptor (beta chain) was profiled in a study of T cell changes during pregnancy in multiple sclerosis. Germline loops: CDR1 LNHNV, CDR2 YYDKDF (reference sequence). J lost 5 bases, V lost 1 base, and 1 base had no gene match. This CDR3 has 13 residues. The method was immunoSEQ multiplex PCR; TCRdb's version includes in-frame clones alone and lacks a portion of them. The table has over 75,000 clones, 85% to 95% seen once; the top ten hold around 2.7%. This receptor was obtained from a female donor with multiple sclerosis, enrolled in a pregnancy study. The rearrangement joins TRBV15 to TRBJ1-1, with 7 nucleotides matching TRBD1. The sequencing used peripheral blood, collected in the first trimester of pregnancy. CDR3 loop: CATSRADRTEAFF. The CDR3 DNA reads TGTGCCACCAGCAGAGCGGACAGGACTGAAGCTTTCTTT.